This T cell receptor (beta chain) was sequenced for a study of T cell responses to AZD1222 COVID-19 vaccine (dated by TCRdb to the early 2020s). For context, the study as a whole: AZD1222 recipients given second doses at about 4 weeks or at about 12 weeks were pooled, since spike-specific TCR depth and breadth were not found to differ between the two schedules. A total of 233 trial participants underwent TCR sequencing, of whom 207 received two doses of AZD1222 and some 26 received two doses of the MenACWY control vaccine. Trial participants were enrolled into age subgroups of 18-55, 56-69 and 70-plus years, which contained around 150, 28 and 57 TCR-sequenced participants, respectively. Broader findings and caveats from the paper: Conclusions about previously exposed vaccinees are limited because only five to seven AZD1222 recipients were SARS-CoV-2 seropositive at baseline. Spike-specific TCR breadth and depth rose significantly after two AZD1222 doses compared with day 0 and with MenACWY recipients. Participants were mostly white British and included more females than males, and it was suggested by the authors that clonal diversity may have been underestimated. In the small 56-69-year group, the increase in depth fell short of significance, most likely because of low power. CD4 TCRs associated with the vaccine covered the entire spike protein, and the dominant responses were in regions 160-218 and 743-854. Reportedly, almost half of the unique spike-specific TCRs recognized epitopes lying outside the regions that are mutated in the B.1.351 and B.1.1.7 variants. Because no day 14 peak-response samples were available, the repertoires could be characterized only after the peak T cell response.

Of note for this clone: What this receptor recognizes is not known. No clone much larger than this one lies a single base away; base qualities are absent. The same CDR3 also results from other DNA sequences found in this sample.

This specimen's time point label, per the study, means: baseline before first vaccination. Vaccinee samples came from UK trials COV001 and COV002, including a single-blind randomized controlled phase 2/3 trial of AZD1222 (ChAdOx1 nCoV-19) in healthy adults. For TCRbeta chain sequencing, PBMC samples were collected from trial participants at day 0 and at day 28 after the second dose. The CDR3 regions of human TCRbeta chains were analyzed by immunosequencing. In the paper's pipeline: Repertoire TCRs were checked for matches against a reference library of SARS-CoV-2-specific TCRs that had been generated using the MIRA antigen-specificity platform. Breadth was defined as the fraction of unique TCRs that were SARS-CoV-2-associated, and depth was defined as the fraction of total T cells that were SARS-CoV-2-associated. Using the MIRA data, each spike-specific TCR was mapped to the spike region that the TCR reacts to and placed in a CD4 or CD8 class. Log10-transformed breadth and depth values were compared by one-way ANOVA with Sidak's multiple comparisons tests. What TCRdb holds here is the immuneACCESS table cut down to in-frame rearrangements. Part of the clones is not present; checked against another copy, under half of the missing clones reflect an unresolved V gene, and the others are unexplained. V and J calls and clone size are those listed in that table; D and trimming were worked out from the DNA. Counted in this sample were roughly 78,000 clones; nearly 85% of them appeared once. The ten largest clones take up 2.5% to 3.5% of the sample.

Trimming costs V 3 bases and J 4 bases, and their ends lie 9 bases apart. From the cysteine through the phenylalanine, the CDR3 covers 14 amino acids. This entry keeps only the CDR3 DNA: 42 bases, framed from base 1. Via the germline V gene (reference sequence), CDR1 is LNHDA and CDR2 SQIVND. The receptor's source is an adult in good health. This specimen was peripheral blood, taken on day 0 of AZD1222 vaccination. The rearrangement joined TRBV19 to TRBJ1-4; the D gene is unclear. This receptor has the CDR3 CASSIPGLNEKLFF. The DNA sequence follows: TGTGCCAGTAGTATTCCCGGGCTTAATGAAAAACTGTTTTTT.